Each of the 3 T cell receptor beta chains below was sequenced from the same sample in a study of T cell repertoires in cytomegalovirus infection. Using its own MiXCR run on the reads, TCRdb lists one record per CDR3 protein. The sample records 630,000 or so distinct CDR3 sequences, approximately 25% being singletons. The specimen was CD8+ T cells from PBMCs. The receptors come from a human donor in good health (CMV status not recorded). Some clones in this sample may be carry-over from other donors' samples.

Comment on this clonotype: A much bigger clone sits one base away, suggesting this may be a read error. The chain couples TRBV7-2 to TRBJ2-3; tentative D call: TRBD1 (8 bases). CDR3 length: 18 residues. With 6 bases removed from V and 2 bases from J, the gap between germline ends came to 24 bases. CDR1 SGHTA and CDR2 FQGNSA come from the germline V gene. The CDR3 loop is CASSLWSGTGGYTDTQYF. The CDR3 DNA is TGTGCCAGCAGTTTGTGGAGCGGGACAGGCGGATACACAGATACGCAGTATTTT.

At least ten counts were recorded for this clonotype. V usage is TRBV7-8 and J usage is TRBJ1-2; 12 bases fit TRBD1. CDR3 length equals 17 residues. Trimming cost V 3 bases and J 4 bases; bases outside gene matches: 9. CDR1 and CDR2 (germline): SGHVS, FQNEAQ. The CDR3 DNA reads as TGTGCCAGCAGCTTGCCGGGACAGGGGGCGTGGAGCTATGGCTACACCTTC. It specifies CASSLPGQGAWSYGYTF. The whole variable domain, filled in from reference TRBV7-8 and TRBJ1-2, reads GAGVSQSPRYKVAKRGQDVALRCDPISGHVSLFWYQQALGQGPEFLTYFQNEAQLDKSGLPSDRFFAERPEGSVSTLKIQRTQQEDSAVYLCASSLPGQGAWSYGYTFGSGTRLTVV.

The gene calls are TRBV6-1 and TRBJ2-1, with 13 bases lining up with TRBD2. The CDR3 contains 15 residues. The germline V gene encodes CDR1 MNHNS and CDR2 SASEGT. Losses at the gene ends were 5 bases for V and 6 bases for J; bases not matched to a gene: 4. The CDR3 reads CASSSGLAGVNEQFF. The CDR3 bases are TGTGCCAGCAGTTCCGGACTAGCGGGGGTCAATGAGCAGTTCTTC.